The following is a T cell receptor (beta chain) sequence with its context. Its target is unknown. The sample is drawn from a study of human thymus T cells. Findings and caveats of the study: V and J gene usage appeared biased in thymic and blood repertoires.

CDR1 DFQATT and CDR2 SNEGSKA come from the germline V gene (reference sequence). There are 11 residues in the CDR3. V was cut by 2 bases and J by 3 bases, with 5 bases left in between. Donors were healthy Finnish babies undergoing corrective operations for congenital heart defects. Only four of the eight donors provided an approximately 0.5-1 mL blood sample. All available leukocytes, rather than a set cell count, yielded the blood DNA. Here immunoSEQ multiplex PCR was the method, and the copy in TCRdb shows in-frame clones only, minus some. The profile shows under 70,000 clones, approximately 93% of them singletons.

The chain recombines TRBV20-1 with TRBJ2-7; no reliable D call. Sequencing used blood. This TCR was recovered from a boy under two years old with a congenital heart defect but otherwise immunologically healthy. The CDR3 loop reads CSARKGYEQYF. The CDR3 coding sequence is TGCAGTGCTAGAAAGGGCTACGAGCAGTACTTC.